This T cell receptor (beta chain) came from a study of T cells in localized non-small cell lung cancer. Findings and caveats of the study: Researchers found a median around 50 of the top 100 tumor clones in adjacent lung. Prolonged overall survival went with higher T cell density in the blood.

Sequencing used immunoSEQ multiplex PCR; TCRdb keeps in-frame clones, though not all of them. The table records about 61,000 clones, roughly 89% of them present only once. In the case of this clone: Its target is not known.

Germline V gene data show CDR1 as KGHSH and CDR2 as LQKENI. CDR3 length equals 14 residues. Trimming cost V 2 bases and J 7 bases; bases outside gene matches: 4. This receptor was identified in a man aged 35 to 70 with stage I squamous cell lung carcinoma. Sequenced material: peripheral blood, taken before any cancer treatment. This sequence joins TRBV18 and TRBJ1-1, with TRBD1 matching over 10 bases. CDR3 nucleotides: TGTGCCAGCTCACCAGGGACAGGGGCGAATGAAGCTTTCTTT. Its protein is CASSPGTGANEAFF.